Following are 23 T cell receptor beta chains from one sample sequenced in a study of identical twins. Using its own MiXCR run on the 5' RACE reads, TCRdb lists one record per CDR3 protein. The table shows approximately 1.8 million distinct CDR3 sequences, with around 29% occurring only once. Sequenced input: cord blood. These receptor sequences come from a newborn girl in good health.

The chain combines TRBV20-1 with TRBJ1-5; D is possibly TRBD1 (6 bases). This CDR3 comprises 13 residues. V was trimmed by 3 bases and J by 9 bases, leaving 15 bases between them. CDR1 DFQATT and CDR2 SNEGSKA come from the germline V gene (reference sequence). The DNA of the CDR3 is TGCAGTGCTAGGGATATACAGGGTTCGCCCCAGCATTTT. Residues: CSARDIQGSPQHF.

This clonotype was seen a few times. The V gene is TRBV20-1, the J gene TRBJ2-7; no reliable D call. The CDR3 totals 10 residues. Trimming shortened V by 5 bases and J by 3 bases, and 5 bases separated the two germline ends. Germline CDR1 and CDR2: DFQATT and SNEGSKA (reference sequence). The CDR3 spells CSALLYEQYF. CDR3 DNA sequence: TGCAGTGCTTTGCTCTACGAGCAGTACTTC.

This clonotype was detected only a few times. The gene calls are TRBV11-2 and TRBJ2-5; 8 nucleotides line up with TRBD2. V shed 8 bases, J shed 4 bases, and the junction held 6 bases outside the gene matches. The germline gives CDR1 SGHAT, CDR2 FQNNGV. The length of the CDR3 is 13 residues. The CDR3 DNA follows: TGTGCCAGCCAAATTAGCGGGACAGAGACCCAGTACTTC. Its protein is CASQISGTETQYF.

This clonotype was picked up many times. This chain joins TRBV10-3 and TRBJ2-7; perhaps TRBD1 as D (6 bases). CDR1 and CDR2 from the germline V gene are ENHRY and SYGVKD. The CDR3 loop spans 17 amino acids. Trimming cost V 0 bases and J 3 bases, with 18 bases left between them. The chain's CDR3 is CAISESVPDRTIYEQYF. For the CDR3, the DNA is TGTGCCATCAGTGAGTCGGTACCCGACAGGACGATCTACGAGCAGTACTTC.

The chain employs TRBV5-1 and TRBJ1-2; 8 nucleotides agree with TRBD1. The CDR3 runs to 16 residues. CDR1 and CDR2 (germline): SGHRS, YFSETQ. With V trimmed by 2 bases and J by 8 bases, 14 bases remained unmatched. DNA of the CDR3: TGCGCCAGCAGCTTTCCTGGACAGGGCAGTGCGGACGGCTACACCTTC. Residues: CASSFPGQGSADGYTF.

The chain combines TRBV4-2 with TRBJ2-7; 7 bases map to TRBD1. The CDR3 runs 16 residues. The V and J ends lost 0 bases and 3 bases, in that order; junction bases with no gene match: 8. Germline V gives CDR1 LGHNA, CDR2 YNFKEQ. The CDR3 reads CASSQDNDRVIYEQYF. The CDR3 DNA reads TGTGCCAGCAGCCAAGACAATGACAGGGTTATCTACGAGCAGTACTTC.

J is TRBJ2-7 and V is TRBV6-6; weak D call: TRBD2 (7 bases). Germline V gene sequence: CDR1 MNHNY, CDR2 SVGAGI (reference sequence). Trimming took 2 bases from V and 4 from J, leaving 15 bases between them. The CDR3 consists of 15 residues. CDR3 nucleotides: TGTGCCAGCAGTTACATCGAGGGGGGGTTTTACGAGCAGTACTTC. This translates into CASSYIEGGFYEQYF.

V gene TRBV5-1 combines with J gene TRBJ2-1, with 9 bases lining up with TRBD1. Germline values: CDR1 SGHRS, CDR2 YFSETQ. This CDR3 has 16 amino acids. V was clipped by 4 bases and J by 2 bases; unmatched bases: 7. CDR3 protein: CASSAGDREAYNEQFF. In DNA, the CDR3 is TGCGCCAGCAGCGCAGGGGACAGGGAAGCCTACAATGAGCAGTTCTTC.

This clonotype has just a few counts. This chain connects TRBV25-1 to TRBJ2-3; the D gene could be TRBD1 or TRBD2 (6 bases each). The CDR3 length is 17 residues. The V end was cut by 1 base, the J end by 6 bases, with 20 bases between. Germline V gives CDR1 MGHDK, CDR2 SYGVNS. The CDR3 sequence: CASSELGSGASKDTQYF. CDR3 DNA sequence: TGTGCCAGCAGTGAATTGGGTTCGGGGGCAAGTAAGGATACGCAGTATTTT.

The chain links TRBV4-1 to TRBJ2-5, with 11 bases lining up with TRBD2. Germline V gene sequence: CDR1 MGHRA, CDR2 YSYEKL. The CDR3 loop spans 19 amino acids. The J segment lost 2 bases and the V segment lost 6 bases, leaving 17 bases of the junction unmatched. CDR3 nucleotides: TGCGCCAGCAGAAAGGGGACTAGCGGCCAAGCAGAAGCACAAGAGACCCAGTACTTC. Translation gives CASRKGTSGQAEAQETQYF.

This clonotype came up a few times. The chain carries TRBV5-8 and TRBJ1-1; no reliable D call. The CDR3 is made up of 14 amino acids. Trimming cost V 2 bases and J 1 base, with 9 bases left between them. Germline V CDR1 and CDR2: SGHTS, YDEGEE. This CDR3 is CASSFRMSNTEAFF. The CDR3 region has the DNA TGTGCCAGCAGCTTTCGAATGTCGAACACTGAAGCTTTCTTT.

V and J are TRBV6-5 and TRBJ2-7; 8 bases fit TRBD1. After removal of 7 bases from V and 2 bases from J, the junction contained 10 bases not matched to a gene. The CDR3 runs to 15 residues. Per germline, CDR1 MNHEY and CDR2 SVGAGI. CDR3: CASIYAPGQAYEQYF. The CDR3 region has the DNA TGTGCCAGCATCTACGCCCCGGGACAGGCCTACGAGCAGTACTTC.

This clonotype appeared many times. A read error may account for a junction end that differs from germline. DNA of the CDR3: TGTGCCAGCAGCCCGGCGGGGGATACGCAGTATTTT. Its translation is CASSPAGDTQYF. The chain links TRBV5-1 to TRBJ2-3, with D perhaps matching TRBD2 (6 bases). The length of the CDR3 is 12 residues. Per the germline V gene, CDR1 is SGHRS and CDR2 is YFSETQ.

The chain combines TRBV20-1 with TRBJ2-1; D uncertain. Germline loops: CDR1 DFQATT, CDR2 SNEGSKA (reference sequence). Trimming left V 6 bases short and J 9 bases short, with 21 bases between. The CDR3 has 14 amino acids. The CDR3 DNA follows: TGCAGTGCCCACCGGGTCGCTGGCGTGGGTGAGCAGTTCTTC. Its translation: CSAHRVAGVGEQFF.

There are a few counts of this clonotype. V and J are TRBV12-3 or TRBV12-4 and TRBJ2-1; D is undetermined. Trimming left V 5 bases short and J 8 bases short, with 10 bases between. The CDR3 contains 12 residues. This CDR3 is CASSPIRDEQFF. The CDR3 nucleotides read TGTGCCAGCAGTCCGATACGCGATGAGCAGTTCTTC.

This rearrangement joins TRBV20-1 to TRBJ2-3; 11 bases match TRBD2. Losses at the gene ends were 1 base for V and 1 base for J; bases not matched to a gene: 4. This CDR3 region has 16 residues. CDR1 is DFQATT and CDR2 is SNEGSKA in the germline V gene (reference sequence). The CDR3 sequence is CSARGGTSGRTDTQYF. The CDR3 nucleotides read TGCAGTGCTAGAGGGGGGACTAGCGGACGCACAGATACGCAGTATTTT.

This sequence joins TRBV2 and TRBJ2-7, with TRBD1 identical over 7 bases. Looked up from germline, CDR1 is SNHLY and CDR2 is FYNNEI. The CDR3 totals 15 residues. Trimming removed 3 bases from V and 1 base from J; junction bases left unmatched: 6. The CDR3 is CASSDRTGNSYEQYF. The CDR3 region has the DNA TGTGCCAGCAGTGACCGGACAGGAAATTCCTACGAGCAGTACTTC.

The chain carries TRBV5-6 and TRBJ2-3; D is perhaps TRBD1 (7 bases). The CDR3 spans 15 residues. Deletions cut 4 bases from V and 3 bases from J, with 15 bases between. Germline values: CDR1 SGHDT, CDR2 YYEEEE. The CDR3 here is CASSRRGAKTDTQYF. The CDR3, as DNA: TGTGCCAGCAGCCGCAGGGGGGCGAAAACAGATACGCAGTATTTT.

This chain links TRBV27 with TRBJ2-3; 7 nucleotides agree with TRBD1. CDR1 and CDR2 (germline): MNHEY, SMNVEV (reference sequence). The CDR3 spans 15 residues. Trimming took 2 bases from V and 4 from J; bases not matched to a gene: 6. The CDR3 protein is CASSLRNRGADTQYF. The CDR3 bases are TGTGCCAGCAGTTTAAGGAACAGGGGCGCAGATACGCAGTATTTT.

This clonotype was detected a few times. V gene TRBV19 combines with J gene TRBJ2-4, with D perhaps matching TRBD1 (5 bases). The CDR3 is made up of 13 amino acids. The V gene lost 7 bases and the J gene lost 0 bases, with 7 bases spanning the gap. Germline V gene lookup returns CDR1 LNHDA and CDR2 SQIVND (reference sequence). The CDR3 coding sequence is TGTGCCAGTAAGGACATAGCCAAAAACATTCAGTACTTC. Translated, it gives CASKDIAKNIQYF.

The chain links TRBV18 to TRBJ1-4, with D unresolved. Per germline, CDR1 KGHSH and CDR2 LQKENI. This CDR3 is 13 amino acids long. Trimming left V 2 bases short and J 8 bases short, with 9 bases between. CDR3 sequence reads: CASSPGRKEKLFF. DNA of the CDR3: TGTGCCAGCTCACCAGGCCGGAAAGAAAAACTGTTTTTT.

The count of this clonotype is one. With a much larger clone just one base away, this may be a read error. The rearrangement uses TRBV10-2 and TRBJ1-2; the match to TRBD1 covers 8 bases. This CDR3 contains 14 residues. Germline lookup yields CDR1 WSHSY and CDR2 SAAADI. The CDR3 bases are TGCGCCAGCAGTGAGTCAAGGACAGGGTATGGCTCCACCTTC. Translation gives CASSESRTGYGSTF.

This clonotype was counted a few times. The chain recombines TRBV2 with TRBJ2-6; 11 bases match TRBD2. The CDR3 length is 17 residues. Germline V gene sequence: CDR1 SNHLY, CDR2 FYNNEI. With 7 bases clipped from V and 0 bases from J, the junction kept 5 bases outside the gene matches. CDR3 residues: CASIGLAGPSGANVLTF. CDR3 DNA sequence: TGTGCCAGCATCGGACTAGCGGGCCCCTCTGGGGCCAACGTCCTGACTTTC. Together with reference TRBV2 and TRBJ2-6, the CDR3 gives the full variable domain: EPEVTQTPSHQVTQMGQEVILRCVPISNHLYFYWYRQILGQKVEFLVSFYNNEISEKSEIFDDQFSVERPDGSNFTLKIRSTKLEDSAMYFCASIGLAGPSGANVLTFGAGSRLTVL.